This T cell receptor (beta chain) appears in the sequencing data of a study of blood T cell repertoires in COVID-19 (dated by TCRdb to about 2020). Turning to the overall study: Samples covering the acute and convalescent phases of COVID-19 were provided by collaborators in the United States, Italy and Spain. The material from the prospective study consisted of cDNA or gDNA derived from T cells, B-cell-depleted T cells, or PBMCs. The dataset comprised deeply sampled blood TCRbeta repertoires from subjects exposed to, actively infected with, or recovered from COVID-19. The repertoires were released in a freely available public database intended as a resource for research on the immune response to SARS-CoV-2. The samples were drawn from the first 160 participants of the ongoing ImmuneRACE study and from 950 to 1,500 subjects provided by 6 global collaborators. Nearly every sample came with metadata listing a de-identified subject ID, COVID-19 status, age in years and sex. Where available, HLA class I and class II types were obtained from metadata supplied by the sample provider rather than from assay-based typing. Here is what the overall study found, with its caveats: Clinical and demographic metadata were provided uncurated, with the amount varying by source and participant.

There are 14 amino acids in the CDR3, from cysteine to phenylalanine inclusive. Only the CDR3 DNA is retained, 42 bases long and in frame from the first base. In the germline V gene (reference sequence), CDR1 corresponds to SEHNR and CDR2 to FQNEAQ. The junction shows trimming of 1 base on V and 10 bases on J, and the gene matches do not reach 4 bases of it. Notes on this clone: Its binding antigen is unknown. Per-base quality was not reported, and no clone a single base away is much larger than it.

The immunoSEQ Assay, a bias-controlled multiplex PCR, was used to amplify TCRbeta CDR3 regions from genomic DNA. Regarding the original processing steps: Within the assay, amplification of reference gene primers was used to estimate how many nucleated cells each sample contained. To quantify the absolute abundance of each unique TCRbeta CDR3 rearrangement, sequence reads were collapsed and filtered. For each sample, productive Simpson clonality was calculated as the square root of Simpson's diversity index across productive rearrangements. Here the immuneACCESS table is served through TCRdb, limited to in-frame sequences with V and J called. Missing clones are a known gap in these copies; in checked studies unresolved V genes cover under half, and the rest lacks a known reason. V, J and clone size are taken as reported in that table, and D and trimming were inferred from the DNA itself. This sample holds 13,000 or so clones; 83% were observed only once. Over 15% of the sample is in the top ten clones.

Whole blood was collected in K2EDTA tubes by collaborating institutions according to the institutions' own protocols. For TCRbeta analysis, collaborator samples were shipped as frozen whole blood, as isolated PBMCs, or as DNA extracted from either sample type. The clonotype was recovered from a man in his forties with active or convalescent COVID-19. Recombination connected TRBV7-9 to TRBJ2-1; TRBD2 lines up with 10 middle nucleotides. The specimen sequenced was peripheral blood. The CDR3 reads CASSLGGLAKEQFF. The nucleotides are TGTGCCAGCAGCTTAGGGGGACTAGCGAAGGAGCAGTTCTTC. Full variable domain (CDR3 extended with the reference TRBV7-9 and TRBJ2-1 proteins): DTGVSQNPRHKITKRGQNVTFRCDPISEHNRLYWYRQTLGQGPEFLTYFQNEAQLEKSRLLSDRFSAERPKGSFSTLEIQRTEQGDSAMYLCASSLGGLAKEQFFGPGTRLTVL.